The entry below describes one TCR beta chain. Antigen: not known. Only Caucasian adults living in Nashville, Tennessee made up the donor group. TCRdb keeps only in-frame clones here, not all; method: immunoSEQ multiplex PCR. The sample holds about 1 million clones; 70% to 80% are singletons and the top ten take approximately 1.5%. Between the trimmed V and J ends, which lost 3 bases and 6 bases, there was a span of 14 bases. CDR1 and CDR2 (germline): MDHEN, SYDVKM. The CDR3 consists of 14 residues. The source of the sample is a study of shared clonotypes between healthy human individuals. Findings and caveats of the study: Memory subsets had estimated richness that was generally smaller than that of naive subsets.

V gene TRBV28 combines with J gene TRBJ1-1, with D maybe TRBD1 (6 bases). This clonotype was sampled from a man between 18 and 35 years old in good health. Source material: memory CD4+ T cells sorted from blood. Subset indicated: CD45RA-negative fraction. CDR3 in amino acids: CASSFTGTGAEAFF. The CDR3 DNA follows: TGTGCCAGCAGTTTTACAGGGACTGGGGCTGAAGCTTTCTTT. Together with reference TRBV28 and TRBJ1-1, the CDR3 gives the full variable domain: DVKVTQSSRYLVKRTGEKVFLECVQDMDHENMFWYRQDPGLGLRLIYFSYDVKMKEKGDIPEGYSVSREKKERFSLILESASTNQTSMYLCASSFTGTGAEAFFGQGTRLTVV.